This T cell receptor beta chain was sequenced for a study of CD8 T cells in ankylosing spondylitis. Study-wide findings and caveats: Characteristic, it appeared, of ankylosing spondylitis blood was a TCR beta motif of 7 or 8 highly homologous variants.

This clonotype was counted many times. Its antigen is unknown. TCRdb re-called the 5' RACE reads with MiXCR, one entry per CDR3 protein. The sample lists 700,000 to 850,000 distinct CDR3 sequences, 10% to 15% occurring once. The CDR3 totals 12 residues. CDR1 is DFQATT, CDR2 SNEGSKA, per germline (reference sequence). V lost 1 base to trimming and J lost 5 bases, with 9 bases between them. The receptor was derived from a male donor with ankylosing spondylitis. The chain couples TRBV20-1 to TRBJ2-7, with D possibly TRBD2 on 6 matching bases. The sample consisted of blood, either unsorted or a sorted T cell fraction (not recorded which). The CDR3 is CSARGRVDEQYF. DNA of the CDR3: TGCAGTGCTAGAGGGAGGGTAGACGAGCAGTACTTC.